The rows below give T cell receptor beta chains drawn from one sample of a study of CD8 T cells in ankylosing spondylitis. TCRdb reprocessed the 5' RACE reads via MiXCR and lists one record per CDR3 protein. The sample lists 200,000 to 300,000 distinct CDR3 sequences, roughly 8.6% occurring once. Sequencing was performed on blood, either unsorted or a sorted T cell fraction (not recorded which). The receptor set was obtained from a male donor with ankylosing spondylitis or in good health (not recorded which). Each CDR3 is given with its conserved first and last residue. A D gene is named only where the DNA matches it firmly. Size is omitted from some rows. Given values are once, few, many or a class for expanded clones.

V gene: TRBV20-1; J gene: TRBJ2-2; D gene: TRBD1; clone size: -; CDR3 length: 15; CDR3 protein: CSARFWDRGHGELFF; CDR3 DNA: TGCAGTGCTAGGTTTTGGGACAGGGGGCACGGAGAGCTGTTTTTT
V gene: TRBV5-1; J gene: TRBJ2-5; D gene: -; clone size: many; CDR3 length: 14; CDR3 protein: CASSLAQGQETQYF; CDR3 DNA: TGCGCCAGCAGCTTGGCTCAGGGGCAAGAGACCCAGTACTTC
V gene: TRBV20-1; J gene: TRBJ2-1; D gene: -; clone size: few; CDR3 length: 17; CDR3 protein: CSALPPGGRVVNNEQFF; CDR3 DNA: TGCAGTGCCCTCCCACCAGGAGGCAGGGTGGTCAACAATGAGCAGTTCTTC
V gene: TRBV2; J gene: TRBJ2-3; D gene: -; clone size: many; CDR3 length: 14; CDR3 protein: CASSLGSSTDTQYF; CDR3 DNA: TGTGCCAGCAGTCTGGGATCTAGCACAGATACGCAGTATTTT
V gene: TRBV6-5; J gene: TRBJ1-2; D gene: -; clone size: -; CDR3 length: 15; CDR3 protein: CASSYLAGKVPGYTF; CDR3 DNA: TGTGCCAGCAGTTATCTTGCAGGGAAGGTCCCTGGCTACACCTTC
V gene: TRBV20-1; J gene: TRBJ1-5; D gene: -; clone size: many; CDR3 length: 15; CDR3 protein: CSASRPALTDQPQHF; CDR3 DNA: TGCAGTGCTAGCCGGCCGGCCCTGACGGATCAGCCCCAGCATTTT
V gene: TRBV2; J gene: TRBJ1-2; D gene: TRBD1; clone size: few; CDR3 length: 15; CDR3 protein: CASRRGGQGVVGYTF; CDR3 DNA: TGTGCCAGCAGGCGAGGGGGACAGGGTGTTGTTGGCTACACCTTC
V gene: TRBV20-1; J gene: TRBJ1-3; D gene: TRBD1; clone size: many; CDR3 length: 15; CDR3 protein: CSAHDRESKYGTIYF; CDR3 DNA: TGCAGTGCTCACGACAGGGAGTCTAAGTATGGCACCATATATTTT
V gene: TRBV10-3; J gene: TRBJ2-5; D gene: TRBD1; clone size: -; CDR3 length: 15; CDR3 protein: CAIKPGTGGQETQYF; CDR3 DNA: TGTGCCATCAAACCCGGGACAGGGGGGCAAGAGACCCAGTACTTC
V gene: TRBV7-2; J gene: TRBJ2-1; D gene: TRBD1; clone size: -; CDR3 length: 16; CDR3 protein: CASSPRQGGLHNEQFF; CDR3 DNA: TGTGCCAGCAGCCCCCGACAGGGCGGGTTGCACAATGAGCAGTTCTTC
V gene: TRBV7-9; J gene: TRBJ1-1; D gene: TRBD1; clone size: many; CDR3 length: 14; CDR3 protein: CASSLAQGGTEAFF; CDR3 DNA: TGTGCCAGCAGCTTAGCGCAGGGGGGTACTGAAGCTTTCTTT
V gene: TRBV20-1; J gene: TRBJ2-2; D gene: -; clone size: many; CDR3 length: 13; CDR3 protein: CSARSGNTGELFF; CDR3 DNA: TGCAGTGCTAGATCTGGGAACACCGGGGAGCTGTTTTTT
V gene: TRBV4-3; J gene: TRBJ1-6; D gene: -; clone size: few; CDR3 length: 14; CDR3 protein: CASSQWDGNSPLHF; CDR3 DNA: TGCGCCAGCAGCCAGTGGGACGGGAATTCACCCCTCCACTTT
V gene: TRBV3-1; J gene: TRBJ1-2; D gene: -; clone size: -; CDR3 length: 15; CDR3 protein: CASSQGFATAYGYTF; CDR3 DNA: TGTGCCAGCAGCCAAGGATTTGCGACAGCGTATGGCTACACCTTC
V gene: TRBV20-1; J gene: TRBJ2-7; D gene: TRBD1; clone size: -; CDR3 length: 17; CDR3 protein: CSARDEGAGRGSYEQYF; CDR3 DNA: TGCAGTGCTAGAGATGAGGGGGCCGGACGGGGATCCTACGAGCAGTACTTC
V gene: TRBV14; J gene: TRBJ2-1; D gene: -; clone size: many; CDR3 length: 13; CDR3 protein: CASSLQVANEQFF; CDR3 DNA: TGTGCCAGCAGCCTCCAGGTGGCCAATGAGCAGTTCTTC
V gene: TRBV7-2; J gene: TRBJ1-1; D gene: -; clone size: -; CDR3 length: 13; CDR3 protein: CASSMGLDTEAFF; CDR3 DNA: TGTGCCAGCAGCATGGGACTGGACACTGAAGCTTTCTTT
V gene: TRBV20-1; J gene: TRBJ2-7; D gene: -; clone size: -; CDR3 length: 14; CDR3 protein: CSARVSAGAYEQYF; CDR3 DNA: TGCAGTGCTAGAGTTTCCGCAGGGGCCTACGAGCAGTACTTC
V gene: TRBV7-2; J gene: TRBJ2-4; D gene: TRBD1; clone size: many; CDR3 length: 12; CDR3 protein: CASSPDRDIQYF; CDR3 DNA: TGTGCCAGCAGCCCCGACAGGGACATTCAGTACTTC
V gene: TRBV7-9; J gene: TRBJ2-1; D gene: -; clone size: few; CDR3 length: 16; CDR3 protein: CASSLAQGTLADEQFF; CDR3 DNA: TGTGCCAGCAGCTTAGCGCAGGGGACCTTAGCGGATGAGCAGTTCTTC
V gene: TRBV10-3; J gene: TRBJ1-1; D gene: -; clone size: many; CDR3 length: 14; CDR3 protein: CAISETGWDTEAFF; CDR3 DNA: TGTGCCATCAGTGAGACAGGGTGGGACACTGAAGCTTTCTTT
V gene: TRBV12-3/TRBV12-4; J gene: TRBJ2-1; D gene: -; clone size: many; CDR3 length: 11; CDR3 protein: CASSLAGGGFF; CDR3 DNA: TGTGCCAGCAGTTTAGCGGGTGGGGGGTTCTTC
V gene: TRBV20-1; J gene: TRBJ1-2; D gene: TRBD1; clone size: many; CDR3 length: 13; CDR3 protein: CSAFNRDSYGYTF; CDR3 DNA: TGCAGTGCTTTCAACCGGGACAGCTATGGCTACACCTTC
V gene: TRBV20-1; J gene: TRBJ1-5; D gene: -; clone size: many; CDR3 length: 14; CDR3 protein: CSARSRVGNQPQHF; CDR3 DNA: TGCAGTGCTAGAAGCAGGGTTGGCAATCAGCCCCAGCATTTT
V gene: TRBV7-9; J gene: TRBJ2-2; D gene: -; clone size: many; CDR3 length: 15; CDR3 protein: CASSTLGGTTGELFF; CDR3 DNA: TGTGCCAGCAGCACCCTCGGCGGAACCACCGGGGAGCTGTTTTTT
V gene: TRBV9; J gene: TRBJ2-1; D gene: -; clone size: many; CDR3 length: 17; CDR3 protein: CASSVDANQGSYNEQFF; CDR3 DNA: TGTGCCAGCAGCGTAGATGCTAACCAGGGCTCCTACAATGAGCAGTTCTTC
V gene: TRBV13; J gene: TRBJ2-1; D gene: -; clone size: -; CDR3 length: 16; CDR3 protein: CASTTREGAGYNEQFF; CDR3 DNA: TGTGCCAGCACCACCCGGGAGGGGGCCGGATACAATGAGCAGTTCTTC
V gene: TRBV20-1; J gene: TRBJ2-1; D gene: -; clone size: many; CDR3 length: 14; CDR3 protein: CSARVEASYNEQFF; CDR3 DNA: TGCAGTGCTAGAGTAGAGGCTTCCTACAATGAGCAGTTCTTC
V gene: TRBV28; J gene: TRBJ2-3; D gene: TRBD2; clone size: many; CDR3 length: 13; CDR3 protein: CASRGGFTDTQYF; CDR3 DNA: TGTGCCTCCCGGGGGGGCTTCACAGATACGCAGTATTTT
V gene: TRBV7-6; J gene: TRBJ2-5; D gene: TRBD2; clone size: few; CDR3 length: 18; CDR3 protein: CASSLGLAGATYQETQYF; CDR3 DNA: TGTGCCAGCAGTCTCGGACTAGCGGGGGCCACGTACCAAGAGACCCAGTACTTC
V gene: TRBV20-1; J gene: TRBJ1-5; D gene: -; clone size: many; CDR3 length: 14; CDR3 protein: CSARGHRGNQPQHF; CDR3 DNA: TGCAGTGCTAGAGGCCACAGGGGCAATCAGCCCCAGCATTTT
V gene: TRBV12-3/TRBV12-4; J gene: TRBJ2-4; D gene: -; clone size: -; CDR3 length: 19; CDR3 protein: CASSLADARRILAKNIQYF; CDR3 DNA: TGTGCCAGCAGTTTGGCCGACGCAAGAAGGATTCTAGCCAAAAACATTCAGTACTTC
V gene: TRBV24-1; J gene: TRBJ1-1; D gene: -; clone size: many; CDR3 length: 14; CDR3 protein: CATSDSFQTAPTFF; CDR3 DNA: TGTGCCACCAGTGATTCCTTTCAAACGGCCCCGACTTTCTTT
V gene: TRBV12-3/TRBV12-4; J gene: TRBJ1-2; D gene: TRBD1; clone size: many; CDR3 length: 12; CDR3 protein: CASRGQTYGYTF; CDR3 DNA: TGTGCCAGCAGGGGACAGACCTATGGCTACACCTTC
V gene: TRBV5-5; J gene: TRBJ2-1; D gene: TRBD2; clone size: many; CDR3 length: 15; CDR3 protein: CASSMGLFSYNEQFF; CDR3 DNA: TGTGCCAGCAGCATGGGACTATTCTCCTACAATGAGCAGTTCTTC
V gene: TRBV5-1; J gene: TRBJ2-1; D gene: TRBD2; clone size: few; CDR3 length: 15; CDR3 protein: CASSGAGGPRNEQFF; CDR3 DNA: TGCGCCAGCAGCGGAGCGGGAGGGCCGCGGAATGAGCAGTTCTTC
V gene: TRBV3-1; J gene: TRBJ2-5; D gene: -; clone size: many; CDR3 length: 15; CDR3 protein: CASSLDSFREETQYF; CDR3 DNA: TGTGCCAGCAGCCTGGACTCATTCCGTGAGGAGACCCAGTACTTC
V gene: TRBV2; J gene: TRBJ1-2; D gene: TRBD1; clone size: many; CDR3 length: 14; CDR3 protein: CASSDRQGAVGYTF; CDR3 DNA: TGTGCCAGCAGTGACAGACAGGGGGCTGTAGGCTACACCTTC
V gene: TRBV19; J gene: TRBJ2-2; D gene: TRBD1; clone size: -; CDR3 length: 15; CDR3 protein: CASNSGQGTVGELFF; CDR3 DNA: TGTGCCAGTAATTCGGGACAGGGAACTGTCGGGGAGCTGTTTTTT
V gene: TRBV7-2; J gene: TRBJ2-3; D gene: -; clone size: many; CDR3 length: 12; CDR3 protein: CASSLTSDTQYF; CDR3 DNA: TGTGCCAGCAGCCTGACGTCGGATACGCAGTATTTT
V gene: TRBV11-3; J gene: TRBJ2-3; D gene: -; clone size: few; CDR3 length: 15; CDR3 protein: CASSYSGIPADTQYF; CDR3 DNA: TGTGCCAGCAGCTACTCAGGGATACCGGCAGATACGCAGTATTTT